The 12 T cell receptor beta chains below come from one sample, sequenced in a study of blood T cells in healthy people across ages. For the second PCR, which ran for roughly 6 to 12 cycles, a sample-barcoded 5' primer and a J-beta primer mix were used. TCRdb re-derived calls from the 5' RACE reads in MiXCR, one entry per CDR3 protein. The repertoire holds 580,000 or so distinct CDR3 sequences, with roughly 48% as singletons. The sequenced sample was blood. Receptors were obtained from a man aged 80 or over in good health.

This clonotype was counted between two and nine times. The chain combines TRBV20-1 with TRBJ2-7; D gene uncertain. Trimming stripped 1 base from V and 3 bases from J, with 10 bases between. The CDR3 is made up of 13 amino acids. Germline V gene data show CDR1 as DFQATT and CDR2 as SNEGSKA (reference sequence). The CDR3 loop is CSARARHHYEQYF. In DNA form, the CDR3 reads TGCAGTGCTAGAGCGCGACACCACTACGAGCAGTACTTC.

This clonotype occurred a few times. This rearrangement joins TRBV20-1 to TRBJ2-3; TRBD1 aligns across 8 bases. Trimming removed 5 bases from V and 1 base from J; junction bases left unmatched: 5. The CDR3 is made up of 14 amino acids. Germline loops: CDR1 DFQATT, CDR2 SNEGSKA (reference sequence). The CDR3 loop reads CSASTGDRTDTQYF. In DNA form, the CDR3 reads TGCAGTGCTTCGACAGGGGATCGCACAGATACGCAGTATTTT.

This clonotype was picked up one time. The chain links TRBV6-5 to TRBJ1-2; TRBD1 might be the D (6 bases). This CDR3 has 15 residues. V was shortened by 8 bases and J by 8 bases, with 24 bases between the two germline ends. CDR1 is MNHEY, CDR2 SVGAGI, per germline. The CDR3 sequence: CASSSPGQRWEGYTF. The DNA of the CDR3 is TGTGCCAGCTCCTCCCCAGGACAGCGGTGGGAAGGCTACACCTTC.

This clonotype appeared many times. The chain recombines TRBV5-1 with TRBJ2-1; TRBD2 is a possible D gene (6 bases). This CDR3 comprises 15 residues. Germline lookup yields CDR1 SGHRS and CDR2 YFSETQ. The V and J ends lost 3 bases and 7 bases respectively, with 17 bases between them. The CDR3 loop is CASSSGDGAPNEQFF. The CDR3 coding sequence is TGCGCCAGCAGCTCGGGGGACGGGGCCCCTAATGAGCAGTTCTTC. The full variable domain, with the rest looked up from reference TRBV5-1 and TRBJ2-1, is KAGVTQTPRYLIKTRGQQVTLSCSPISGHRSVSWYQQTPGQGLQFLFEYFSETQRNKGNFPGRFSGRQFSNSRSEMNVSTLELGDSALYLCASSSGDGAPNEQFFGPGTRLTVL.

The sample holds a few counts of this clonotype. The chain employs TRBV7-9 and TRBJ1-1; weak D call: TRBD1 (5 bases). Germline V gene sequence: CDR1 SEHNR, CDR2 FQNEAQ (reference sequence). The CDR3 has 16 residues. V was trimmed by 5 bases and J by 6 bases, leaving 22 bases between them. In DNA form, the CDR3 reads TGTGCCAGCAGCGGGAGGTATAGAGGGGAGCGTTCTGAAGCTTTCTTT. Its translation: CASSGRYRGERSEAFF.

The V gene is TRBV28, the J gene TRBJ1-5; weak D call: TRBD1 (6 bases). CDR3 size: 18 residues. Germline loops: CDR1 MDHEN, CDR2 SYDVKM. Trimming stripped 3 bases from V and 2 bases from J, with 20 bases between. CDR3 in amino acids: CASSFRIGLGAGNQPQHF. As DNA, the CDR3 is TGTGCCAGCAGTTTTAGAATTGGTTTGGGGGCAGGCAATCAGCCCCAGCATTTT.

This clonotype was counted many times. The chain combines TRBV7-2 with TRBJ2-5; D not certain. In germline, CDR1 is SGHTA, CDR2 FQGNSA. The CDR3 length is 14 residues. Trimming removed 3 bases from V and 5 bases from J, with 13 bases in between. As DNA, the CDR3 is TGTGCCAGCAGCTTTCGGCCTAACTCGGAGACCCAGTACTTC. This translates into CASSFRPNSETQYF.

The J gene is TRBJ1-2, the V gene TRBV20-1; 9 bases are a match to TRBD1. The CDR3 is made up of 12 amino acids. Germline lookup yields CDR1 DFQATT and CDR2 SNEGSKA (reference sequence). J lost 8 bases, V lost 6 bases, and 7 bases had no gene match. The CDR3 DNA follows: TGCAGTGCCGCGGGACAGGGTTCCGGCTACACCTTC. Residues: CSAAGQGSGYTF.

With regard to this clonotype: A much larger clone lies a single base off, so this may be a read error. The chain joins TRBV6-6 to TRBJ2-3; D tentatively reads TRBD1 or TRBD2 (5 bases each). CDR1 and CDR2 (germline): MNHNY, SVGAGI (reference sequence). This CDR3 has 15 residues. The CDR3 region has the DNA TGTGCCAGCAGCCCCCATAGGGAGTCCACAGGTACGCAGTATTTT. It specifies CASSPHRESTGTQYF.

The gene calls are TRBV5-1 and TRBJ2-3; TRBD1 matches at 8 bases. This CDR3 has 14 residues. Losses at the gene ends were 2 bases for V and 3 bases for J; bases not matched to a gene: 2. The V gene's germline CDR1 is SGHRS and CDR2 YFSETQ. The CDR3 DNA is TGCGCCAGCAGCTTTCAGGGGGCAACAGATACGCAGTATTTT. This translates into CASSFQGATDTQYF.

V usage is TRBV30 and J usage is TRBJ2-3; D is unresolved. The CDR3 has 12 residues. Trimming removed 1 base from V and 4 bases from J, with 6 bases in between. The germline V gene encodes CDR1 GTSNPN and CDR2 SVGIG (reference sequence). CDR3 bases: TGTGCCTGGAGTGCGGGTTCAGATACGCAGTATTTT. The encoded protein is CAWSAGSDTQYF.

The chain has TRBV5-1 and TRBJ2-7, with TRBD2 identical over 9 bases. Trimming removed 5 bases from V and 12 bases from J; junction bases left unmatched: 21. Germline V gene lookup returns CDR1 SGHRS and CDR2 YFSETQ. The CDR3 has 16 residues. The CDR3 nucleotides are TGCGCCAGCAGTTTTGCGGGAGGGCGTACGGAGGAGACCCTGTACTTC. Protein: CASSFAGGRTEETLYF.